The 5 T cell receptor beta chains in this list originate from one sample, sequenced in a study of blood T cell repertoires in COVID-19. Profiling relied on immunoSEQ multiplex PCR, and the TCRdb table lists in-frame clones only, not all of them. The sample holds 150,000 to 200,000 clones, around 87% seen once. The sequencing input was peripheral blood. All receptors derive from a middle-aged man with active or convalescent COVID-19.

The gene calls are TRBV27 and TRBJ1-1, with 10 bases identical to TRBD1. The V gene's germline CDR1 is MNHEY and CDR2 SMNVEV (reference sequence). V gave up 5 bases and J gave up 1 base; unmatched junction bases: 4. CDR3 length equals 15 residues. The CDR3 DNA reads TGTGCCAGCAGTGGGACAGGGGAATGGAACACTGAAGCTTTCTTT. Translated, it gives CASSGTGEWNTEAFF.

The rearrangement joins TRBV2 to TRBJ1-6; no definite D call. The CDR3 totals 14 residues. The ends were cut back, 5 bases at V and 10 bases at J, with 15 bases in the middle. The germline V gene encodes CDR1 SNHLY and CDR2 FYNNEI. CDR3 sequence (DNA): TGTGCCAGCAGTATCGGGGAGGGAGACTCACCCCTCCACTTT. It specifies CASSIGEGDSPLHF. Filled out from reference TRBV2 and TRBJ1-6, the complete variable domain reads EPEVTQTPSHQVTQMGQEVILRCVPISNHLYFYWYRQILGQKVEFLVSFYNNEISEKSEIFDDQFSVERPDGSNFTLKIRSTKLEDSAMYFCASSIGEGDSPLHFGNGTRLTVT.

This chain links TRBV6-5 with TRBJ1-5; D uncertain. V lost 6 bases and J lost 6, with 12 bases in between. There are 13 residues in the CDR3. Germline assignment: CDR1 MNHEY and CDR2 SVGAGI. As DNA, the CDR3 is TGTGCCAGCAGCTCCCTCAGTCGTCAGCCCCAGCATTTT. Translation: CASSSLSRQPQHF.

The chain combines TRBV27 with TRBJ1-2; TRBD1 is a possible D gene (6 bases). Germline V lookup: CDR1 MNHEY, CDR2 SMNVEV (reference sequence). V lost 2 bases and J 8 bases, leaving 12 bases between the germline ends. The CDR3 spans 13 residues. The CDR3 reads CASSLVGGTGYTF. The CDR3 DNA follows: TGTGCCAGCAGTTTAGTAGGGGGTACGGGCTACACCTTC.

The V gene is TRBV18, the J gene TRBJ1-1; D perhaps matches TRBD1 (5 bases). The CDR3 contains 14 residues. Trimming shortened V by 6 bases and J by 3 bases, and 14 bases separated the two germline ends. The germline gives CDR1 KGHSH, CDR2 LQKENI. The CDR3 nucleotides are TGTGCCAGCTCCCATACGACGGGGGACACTGAAGCTTTCTTT. Translated, it gives CASSHTTGDTEAFF.